A single sample is the source of the 17 T cell receptor beta chains below, sequenced in a study of shared clonotypes between healthy human individuals. The table came from immunoSEQ multiplex PCR; TCRdb's copy has only in-frame clones and leaves some out. The table lists about 550,000 clones, less than 97% of them singletons. Naivety among CD8 cells was defined by CD45RO negativity and positive CCR7 selection, thereby excluding terminally differentiated effector memory CD45RA+ cells. Sample: naive CD8+ T cells sorted from blood. These receptors all stem from a woman in her twenties or thirties in good health.

The V call is TRBV19, the J call TRBJ2-7, with D tentatively TRBD1 (7 bases). CDR1 is LNHDA and CDR2 is SQIVND in the germline V gene (reference sequence). The CDR3 consists of 13 residues. Between the trimmed V and J ends, which lost 2 bases and 6 bases, there was a span of 11 bases. CDR3 protein: CASSITGDFEQYF. CDR3 in DNA: TGTGCCAGTAGTATAACAGGGGACTTCGAGCAGTACTTC.

The gene calls are TRBV19 and TRBJ2-7, with D unclear. The V and J ends lost 3 bases and 4 bases respectively, with 10 bases between them. The length of the CDR3 is 13 residues. CDR1 LNHDA and CDR2 SQIVND come from the germline V gene (reference sequence). CDR3 sequence: CASSMDPRYEQYF. DNA for the CDR3: TGTGCCAGTAGTATGGACCCTAGGTACGAGCAGTACTTC.

Here the CDR3 DNA reads TGTGCCAGCAGTTTTAACGTCTTGTACGAGCAGTACTTC. Protein: CASSFNVLYEQYF. The V call is TRBV27, the J call TRBJ2-7; no definite D call. This CDR3 comprises 13 residues. Deletions cut 3 bases from V and 4 bases from J, with 10 bases between. In germline, CDR1 is MNHEY, CDR2 SMNVEV (reference sequence).

This chain connects TRBV9 to TRBJ2-7; 8 bases are a match to TRBD1. There are 15 residues in the CDR3. Germline CDR1 reads SGDLS; CDR2 reads YYNGEE. The V segment lost 0 bases and the J segment 3 bases; nucleotides outside the gene matches: 5. CDR3 protein: CASSVGQGAGYEQYF. As DNA, the CDR3 is TGTGCCAGCAGCGTAGGTCAGGGGGCTGGCTACGAGCAGTACTTC.

The chain recombines TRBV27 with TRBJ2-3; TRBD1 matches 8 bases. The CDR3 loop spans 16 amino acids. Germline CDR1 is MNHEY and CDR2 is SMNVEV (reference sequence). Trimming cost V 3 bases and J 2 bases; bases outside gene matches: 7. CDR3 amino acids: CASSFQAGGFTDTQYF. In DNA form, the CDR3 reads TGTGCCAGCAGTTTTCAGGCAGGGGGCTTCACAGATACGCAGTATTTT.

The rearrangement joins TRBV7-9 to TRBJ1-2, with no clear D. Looked up from germline, CDR1 is SEHNR and CDR2 is FQNEAQ (reference sequence). V was shortened by 1 base and J by 3 bases, with 12 bases between the two germline ends. The CDR3 has 15 residues. As DNA, the CDR3 is TGTGCCAGCAGCTTAGATACTCCCCCGGACTATGGCTACACCTTC. Protein product: CASSLDTPPDYGYTF.

This clone has a single count. This chain links TRBV27 with TRBJ2-7, with a possible D match to TRBD1 (6 bases). The ends were cut back, 3 bases at V and 4 bases at J, with 16 bases in the middle. The length of the CDR3 is 15 residues. Germline loops: CDR1 MNHEY, CDR2 SMNVEV (reference sequence). CDR3 region: CASSFVTGTTYEQYF. The CDR3 bases are TGTGCCAGCAGTTTCGTGACAGGAACAACTTACGAGCAGTACTTC.

The chain recombines TRBV27 with TRBJ2-1; 7 nucleotides agree with TRBD2. This CDR3 spans 16 amino acids. Germline V gene lookup returns CDR1 MNHEY and CDR2 SMNVEV (reference sequence). V lost 2 bases and J lost 6; bases outside the gene matches: 10. For the CDR3, the DNA is TGTGCCAGCAGTTTAGGGGGGGGAGGTTTCCTCAATGAGCAGTTCTTC. Protein sequence: CASSLGGGGFLNEQFF.

The CDR3 DNA reads TGTGCCAGCAGCTTCGGGACTAGCGGGAACGTCGGCGAGCAGTACTTC. The encoded protein is CASSFGTSGNVGEQYF. This chain connects TRBV13 to TRBJ2-7; the match to TRBD2 covers 13 bases. The ends lost 3 bases at V and 6 bases at J; junction bases unmatched: 8. The CDR3 is 16 residues long. The germline V gene has CDR1 PRHDT and CDR2 FYEKMQ (reference sequence).

The J gene is TRBJ2-4, the V gene TRBV2, with TRBD1 identical over 9 bases. The germline V gene encodes CDR1 SNHLY and CDR2 FYNNEI. V lost 6 bases and J lost 4; bases outside the gene matches: 4. The CDR3 is 14 residues long. The DNA of the CDR3 is TGTGCCAGCAGCGAGGGACAGGGAAAAAACATTCAGTACTTC. Translating it yields CASSEGQGKNIQYF. Full variable domain (rest looked up from reference TRBV2 and TRBJ2-4): EPEVTQTPSHQVTQMGQEVILRCVPISNHLYFYWYRQILGQKVEFLVSFYNNEISEKSEIFDDQFSVERPDGSNFTLKIRSTKLEDSAMYFCASSEGQGKNIQYFGAGTRLSVL.

The chain employs TRBV5-6 and TRBJ2-7; 9 nucleotides align to TRBD1. Germline trimming cut 2 bases from V and 3 bases from J; bases unmatched to any gene: 3. This CDR3 has 14 residues. The V gene's germline CDR1 is SGHDT and CDR2 YYEEEE. The chain's CDR3 is CASSFETGGYEQYF. The CDR3 DNA is TGTGCCAGCAGCTTTGAGACAGGGGGCTACGAGCAGTACTTC.

The chain links TRBV28 to TRBJ2-7; TRBD2 aligns across 10 bases. Trimming removed 2 bases from V and 4 bases from J; junction bases left unmatched: 11. The V gene's germline CDR1 is MDHEN and CDR2 SYDVKM. The length of the CDR3 is 17 residues. This CDR3 reads CASSLDFRAGGRYEQYF. The CDR3 bases are TGTGCCAGCAGTTTAGACTTCCGAGCGGGAGGGCGGTACGAGCAGTACTTC.

The J gene is TRBJ1-5, the V gene TRBV30; 7 bases agree with TRBD1. The CDR3 loop spans 15 amino acids. Trimming took 0 bases from V and 5 from J; bases not matched to a gene: 7. Germline V gene sequence: CDR1 GTSNPN, CDR2 SVGIG (reference sequence). CDR3 sequence: CAWSVRGRGYQPQHF. In DNA form, the CDR3 reads TGTGCCTGGAGTGTACGGGGCAGGGGGTATCAGCCCCAGCATTTT.

The chain recombines TRBV9 with TRBJ2-5, with TRBD1 matching 7 bases. The J segment lost 2 bases and the V segment lost 0 bases, leaving 4 bases of the junction unmatched. The CDR3 covers 15 residues. Germline V gene lookup returns CDR1 SGDLS and CDR2 YYNGEE. CDR3 in DNA: TGTGCCAGCAGCGTAGGGGACAGATTACAAGAGACCCAGTACTTC. Translating gives CASSVGDRLQETQYF.

The CDR3 bases are TGCGCCAGCAGCTTCCCTACCTCTGGGGCCAACGTCCTGACTTTC. Amino acid sequence: CASSFPTSGANVLTF. This rearrangement joins TRBV5-1 to TRBJ2-6, with D uncertain. Germline V CDR1 and CDR2: SGHRS, YFSETQ. The germline V and J ends were trimmed by 2 bases and 0 bases, with 6 bases remaining between them. The CDR3 spans 15 residues.

J is TRBJ1-1 and V is TRBV28; the D gene is possibly TRBD1 (6 bases). Between the trimmed V and J ends, which lost 6 bases and 5 bases, there was a span of 19 bases. There are 15 residues in the CDR3. Germline loops: CDR1 MDHEN, CDR2 SYDVKM. CDR3 loop: CASSPIGGPGTEAFF. CDR3 sequence (DNA): TGTGCCAGCAGCCCGATAGGGGGGCCGGGTACTGAAGCTTTCTTT.

The chain has TRBV4-1 and TRBJ2-7; D unclear. From germline, CDR1 is MGHRA and CDR2 YSYEKL. This CDR3 contains 15 residues. The V gene lost 0 bases and the J gene lost 0 bases, with 9 bases spanning the gap. CDR3 bases: TGCGCCAGCAGCCAAGATAGTAAGGTCTCCTACGAGCAGTACTTC. It encodes CASSQDSKVSYEQYF.